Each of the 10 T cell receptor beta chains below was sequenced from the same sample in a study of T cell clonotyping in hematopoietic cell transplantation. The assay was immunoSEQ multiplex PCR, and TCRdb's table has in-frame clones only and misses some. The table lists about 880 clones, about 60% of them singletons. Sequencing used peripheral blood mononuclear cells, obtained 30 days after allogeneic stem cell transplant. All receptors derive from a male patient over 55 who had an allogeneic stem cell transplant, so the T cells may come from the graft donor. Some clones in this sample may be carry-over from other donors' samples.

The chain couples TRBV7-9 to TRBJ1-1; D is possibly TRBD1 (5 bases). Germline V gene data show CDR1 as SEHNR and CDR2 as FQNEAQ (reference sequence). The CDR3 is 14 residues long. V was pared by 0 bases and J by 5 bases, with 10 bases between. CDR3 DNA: TGTGCCAGCAGCTTAGCGAGCTGGGGGACTGAAGCTTTCTTT. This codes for CASSLASWGTEAFF.

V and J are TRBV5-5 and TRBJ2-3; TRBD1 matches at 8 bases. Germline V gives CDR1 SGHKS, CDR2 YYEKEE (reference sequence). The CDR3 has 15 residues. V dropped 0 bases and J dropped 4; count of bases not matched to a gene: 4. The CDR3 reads CASSLVQGVSDTQYF. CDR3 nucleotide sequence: TGTGCCAGCAGCTTGGTACAGGGGGTCTCAGATACGCAGTATTTT. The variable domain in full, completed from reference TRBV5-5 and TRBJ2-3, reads DAGVTQSPTHLIKTRGQQVTLRCSPISGHKSVSWYQQVLGQGPQFIFQYYEKEERGRGNFPDRFSARQFPNYSSELNVNALLLGDSALYLCASSLVQGVSDTQYFGPGTRLTVL.

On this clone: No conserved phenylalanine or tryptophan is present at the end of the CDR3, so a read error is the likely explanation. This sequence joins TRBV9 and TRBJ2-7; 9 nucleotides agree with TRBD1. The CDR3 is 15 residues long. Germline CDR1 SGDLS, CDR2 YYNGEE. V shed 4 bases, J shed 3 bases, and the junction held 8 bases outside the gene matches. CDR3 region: CASSYGQGTVYEQYS. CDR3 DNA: TGTGCCAGCAGCTACGGACAGGGGACGGTCTACGAGCAGTACTCC.

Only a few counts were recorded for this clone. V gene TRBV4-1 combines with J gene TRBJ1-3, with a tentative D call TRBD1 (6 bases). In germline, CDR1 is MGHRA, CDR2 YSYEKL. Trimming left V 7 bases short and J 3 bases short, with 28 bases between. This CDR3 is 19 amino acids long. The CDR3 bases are TGCGCCAGCACGCAGAGGGTTGTCCAGGGGTACGTCGGTGGAAACACCATATATTTT. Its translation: CASTQRVVQGYVGGNTIYF.

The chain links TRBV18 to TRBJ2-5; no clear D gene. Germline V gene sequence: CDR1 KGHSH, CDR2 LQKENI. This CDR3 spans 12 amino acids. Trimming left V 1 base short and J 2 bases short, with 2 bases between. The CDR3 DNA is TGTGCCAGCTCACCACAACAAGAGACCCAGTACTTC. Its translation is CASSPQQETQYF. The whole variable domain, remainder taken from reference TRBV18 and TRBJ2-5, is NAGVMQNPRHLVRRRGQEARLRCSPMKGHSHVYWYRQLPEEGLKFMVYLQKENIIDESGMPKERFSAEFPKEGPSILRIQQVVRGDSAAYFCASSPQQETQYFGPGTRLLVL.

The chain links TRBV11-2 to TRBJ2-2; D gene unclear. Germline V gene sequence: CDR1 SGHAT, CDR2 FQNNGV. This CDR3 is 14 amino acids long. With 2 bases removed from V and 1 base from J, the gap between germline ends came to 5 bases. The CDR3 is CASSLIRNTGELFF. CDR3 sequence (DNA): TGTGCCAGCAGCTTAATCAGGAACACCGGGGAGCTGTTTTTT.

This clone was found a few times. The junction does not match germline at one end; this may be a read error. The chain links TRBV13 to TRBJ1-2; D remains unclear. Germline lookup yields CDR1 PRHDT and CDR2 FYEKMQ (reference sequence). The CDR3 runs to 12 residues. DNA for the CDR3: TGTGCCAGCAGTTTAGCCGGGAATGGCTACACCTTC. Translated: CASSLAGNGYTF.

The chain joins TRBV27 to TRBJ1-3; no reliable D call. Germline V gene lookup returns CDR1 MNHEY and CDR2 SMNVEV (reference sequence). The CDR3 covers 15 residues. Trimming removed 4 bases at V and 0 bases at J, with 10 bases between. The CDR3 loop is CASSSNRDSGNTIYF. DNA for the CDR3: TGTGCCAGCAGTTCCAACAGAGACTCTGGAAACACCATATATTTT.

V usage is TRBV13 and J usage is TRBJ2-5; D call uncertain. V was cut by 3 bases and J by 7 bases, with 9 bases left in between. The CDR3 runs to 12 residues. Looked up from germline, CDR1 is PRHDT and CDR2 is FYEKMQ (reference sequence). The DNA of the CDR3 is TGTGCCAGCAGCTTCAATCCCAGGACCCAGTACTTC. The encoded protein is CASSFNPRTQYF.

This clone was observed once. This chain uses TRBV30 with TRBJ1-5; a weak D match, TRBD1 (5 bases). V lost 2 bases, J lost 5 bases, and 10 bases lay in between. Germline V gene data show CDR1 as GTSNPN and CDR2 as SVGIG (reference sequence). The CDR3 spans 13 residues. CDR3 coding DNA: TGTGCCTGGAGTCTATCGGGGGATCAGCCCCAGCATTTT. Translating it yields CAWSLSGDQPQHF.